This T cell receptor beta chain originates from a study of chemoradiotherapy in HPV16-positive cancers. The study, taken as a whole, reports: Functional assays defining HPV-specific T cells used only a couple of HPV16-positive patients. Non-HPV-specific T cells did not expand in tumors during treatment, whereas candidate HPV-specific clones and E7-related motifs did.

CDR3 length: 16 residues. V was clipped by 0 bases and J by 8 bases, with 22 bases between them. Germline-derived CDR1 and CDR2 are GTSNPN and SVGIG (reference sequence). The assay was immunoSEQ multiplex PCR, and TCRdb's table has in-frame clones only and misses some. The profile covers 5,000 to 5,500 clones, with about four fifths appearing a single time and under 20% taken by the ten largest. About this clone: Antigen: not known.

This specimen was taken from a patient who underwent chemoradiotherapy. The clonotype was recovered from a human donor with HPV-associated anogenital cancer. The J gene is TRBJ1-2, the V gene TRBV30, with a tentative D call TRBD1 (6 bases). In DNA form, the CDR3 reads TGTGCCTGGAGTGTCGGCAGGGGTCGAGCAACGAGGGGCTACACCTTC. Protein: CAWSVGRGRATRGYTF.